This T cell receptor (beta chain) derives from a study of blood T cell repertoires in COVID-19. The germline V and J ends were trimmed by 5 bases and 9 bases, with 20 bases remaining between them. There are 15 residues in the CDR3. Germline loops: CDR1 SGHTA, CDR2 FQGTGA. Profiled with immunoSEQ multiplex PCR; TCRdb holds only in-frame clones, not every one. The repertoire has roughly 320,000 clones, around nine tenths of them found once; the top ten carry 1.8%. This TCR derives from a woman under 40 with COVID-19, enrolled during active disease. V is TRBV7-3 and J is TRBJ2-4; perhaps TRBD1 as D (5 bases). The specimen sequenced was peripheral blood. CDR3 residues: CASSTGPSPVPIQYF. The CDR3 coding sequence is TGTGCCAGCAGCACAGGCCCCTCGCCAGTCCCCATTCAGTACTTC.